This section outlines one TCR beta chain sequence together with its context. In the source study's methods: Reference gene primer amplification gave estimated nucleated cell counts. Clones were sequenced by immunoSEQ multiplex PCR, and TCRdb holds only the in-frame ones, with some missing. V, J and clone size reflect that table, while D and trimming were determined from the DNA. The profile shows about 430,000 clones, 70% to 90% of them singletons. This entry is derived from a study of blood T cell repertoires in COVID-19. Across the whole study: PBMCs, B-cell-depleted T cells, or T cells were the source of the cDNA or gDNA that made up the material.

Assignments of participants to cohorts depended upon their own reported clinical history. Within the 2 weeks before study entry, each person in the exposed group met a COVID-19 case. This TCR derives from a woman under 30 who had been exposed to COVID-19. The specimen sequenced was PBMCs or T cells enriched from blood (not recorded which).

The CDR3 is CASSETTGASSPLHF. The CDR3 DNA reads as TGTGCCAGCAGCGAGACAACAGGGGCAAGTTCACCCCTCCACTTT. The V gene is TRBV9, the J gene TRBJ1-6; 7 positions agree with TRBD1. Losses at the gene ends were 3 bases for V and 9 bases for J; bases not matched to a gene: 9. The CDR3 totals 15 residues. From germline, CDR1 is SGDLS and CDR2 YYNGEE.